This TCR beta chain is from a study of blood T cell repertoires in COVID-19. Whole-study context: Some COVID-19 samples were acute and others convalescent; all came from the United States, Italy and Spain. T cells, B-cell-depleted T cells, or PBMCs provided the cDNA or gDNA that served as material.

In the original processing: Nucleated cell number was recorded as an estimate derived from reference gene primer amplification. Assay: immunoSEQ multiplex PCR; the TCRdb copy retains only in-frame clones and omits some. The V and J calls and clone size are taken from that table; D and trimming were inferred from the DNA. The repertoire holds approximately 210,000 clones, more than 85% seen once, with 1.5% to 2% in the top ten. This clone came up a few times. The CDR3 contains 12 residues. The V end lost 4 bases, the J end lost 4 bases, and 10 bases lay between the germline ends. The germline CDR1 and CDR2 sequences are SQVTM and ANQGSEA.

The receptor comes from a man aged 40-50 years with active or convalescent COVID-19. Sequences were obtained from peripheral blood. The chain couples TRBV29-1 to TRBJ1-2; D is possibly TRBD1 (6 bases). The CDR3 region has the DNA TGCAGCGTTGGAATAGGGGGCTATGGCTACACCTTC. Protein: CSVGIGGYGYTF.